Following are 21 T cell receptor beta chains from one sample sequenced in a study of blood T cell repertoires in COVID-19. The assay was immunoSEQ multiplex PCR, and TCRdb's table has in-frame clones only and misses some. The top ten hold approximately 4% of the sample, which has around 300,000 clones, roughly 88% seen once. Sequencing was done on a sample of peripheral blood. The receptors shown here come from a woman in her fifties or sixties with active or convalescent COVID-19.

This rearrangement joins TRBV24-1 to TRBJ2-2, with 11 bases matching TRBD1. The germline V gene encodes CDR1 KGHDR and CDR2 SFDVKD. J was trimmed by 5 bases and V by 0 bases; bases with no gene match: 7. The CDR3 loop spans 18 amino acids. The CDR3 region is CATSDLSGTGGVTGELFF. DNA of the CDR3: TGTGCCACCAGTGATTTGTCCGGGACAGGGGGAGTTACCGGGGAGCTGTTTTTT.

The CDR3, as DNA: TGTGCCAGCAGTCCCCAAGAGGCGGGAGCCTACAATGAGCAGTTCTTC. It translates to CASSPQEAGAYNEQFF. V and J are TRBV6-2 or TRBV6-3 and TRBJ2-1, with 7 nucleotides matching TRBD2. Germline V gene data show CDR1 as MNHEY and CDR2 as SVGEGT. After removal of 5 bases from V and 2 bases from J, the junction contained 9 bases not matched to a gene. This CDR3 comprises 16 residues.

The CDR3 region has the DNA TGTGCCAGCAGACCGATCGGGGATGTTGAAGCTTTCTTT. It is translated as CASRPIGDVEAFF. The chain links TRBV11-2 to TRBJ1-1; no definite D call. Germline V gene data show CDR1 as SGHAT and CDR2 as FQNNGV. The CDR3 has 13 residues. Trimming removed 6 bases from V and 7 bases from J, with 15 bases in between.

This sequence joins TRBV5-1 and TRBJ2-3, with D possibly TRBD1 on 5 matching bases. This CDR3 is built from 15 residues. The germline V and J ends were trimmed by 6 bases and 0 bases, with 14 bases remaining between them. Per germline, CDR1 SGHRS and CDR2 YFSETQ. The CDR3 sequence: CASTPGMTSTDTQYF. CDR3 DNA sequence: TGCGCCAGCACCCCAGGGATGACGAGCACAGATACGCAGTATTTT.

This chain joins TRBV25-1 and TRBJ1-1; D not certain. Trimming took off 5 bases at V and 1 base at J, with 8 bases between the two ends. The CDR3 totals 13 residues. The V gene's germline CDR1 is MGHDK and CDR2 SYGVNS. The CDR3 nucleotides are TGTGCCAGCAGTAATTATAGGAACACTGAAGCTTTCTTT. As protein: CASSNYRNTEAFF.

CDR3 DNA sequence: TGTGCCATCAGTGATGAACCAAATCTAGACTCCTACAATGAGCAGTTCTTC. Translated: CAISDEPNLDSYNEQFF. J is TRBJ2-1 and V is TRBV10-3, with no clear D. CDR3 length equals 17 residues. Trimming pared 3 bases from V and 0 bases from J, leaving 15 bases between. Germline values: CDR1 ENHRY, CDR2 SYGVKD.

This chain joins TRBV15 and TRBJ1-2; D is perhaps TRBD1 (6 bases). CDR1 and CDR2 from the germline V gene are LNHNV and YYDKDF (reference sequence). Trimming stripped 4 bases from V and 4 bases from J, with 13 bases between. The CDR3 has 14 amino acids. The CDR3 DNA reads as TGTGCCACCAGCATTGGGGGGGGGCTCTATGGCTACACCTTC. Its protein is CATSIGGGLYGYTF.

This chain links TRBV6-2 or TRBV6-3 with TRBJ2-3; 12 nucleotides align to TRBD2. There are 16 residues in the CDR3. Per germline, CDR1 MNHEY and CDR2 SVGEGT. Trimming removed 5 bases from V and 2 bases from J; junction bases left unmatched: 5. This CDR3 is CASSVRTSGITDTQYF. The DNA for the CDR3 is TGTGCCAGCAGTGTTCGGACTAGCGGGATCACAGATACGCAGTATTTT.

The rearrangement uses TRBV12-5 and TRBJ2-5, with 7 bases matching TRBD1. Germline CDR1 is LGHNT and CDR2 is FRNRAP. V lost 5 bases and J lost 2; bases outside the gene matches: 8. The CDR3 is made up of 15 amino acids. CDR3 protein: CASGTIQGLQETQYF. DNA of the CDR3: TGTGCTAGTGGTACAATACAGGGGCTACAAGAGACCCAGTACTTC.

This clone was observed once. The CDR3, as DNA: TGTGCCAGCAGTCGGGACAGGGCCGGAGAGACCCAGTACTTC. Its protein is CASSRDRAGETQYF. The rearrangement joins TRBV6-5 to TRBJ2-5; TRBD1 matches 9 bases. In germline, CDR1 is MNHEY, CDR2 SVGAGI. Unmatched junction bases numbered 5, after V lost 5 bases and J lost 4 bases. This CDR3 has 14 residues.

The rearrangement joins TRBV4-3 to TRBJ1-1, with 7 bases that match TRBD1. Germline lookup yields CDR1 LGHNA and CDR2 YSLEER. The CDR3 spans 14 residues. The V and J ends lost 1 base and 6 bases, in that order; junction bases with no gene match: 5. DNA of the CDR3: TGCGCCAGCAGCCAAGGGACAGGTGAGTCTGAAGCTTTCTTT. This gives the protein CASSQGTGESEAFF.

The chain uses TRBV11-2 and TRBJ2-3, with TRBD2 identical over 8 bases. The germline CDR1 and CDR2 sequences are SGHAT and FQNNGV. After removal of 3 bases from V and 2 bases from J, the junction contained 4 bases not matched to a gene. This CDR3 contains 15 residues. This chain's CDR3 is CASSFLAGPTDTQYF. The CDR3 coding sequence is TGTGCCAGCAGCTTCCTAGCGGGCCCCACAGATACGCAGTATTTT.

This chain joins TRBV9 and TRBJ1-1; 9 bases map to TRBD1. Germline values: CDR1 SGDLS, CDR2 YYNGEE. The V segment lost 3 bases and the J segment 1 base; nucleotides outside the gene matches: 13. The CDR3 length is 18 residues. CDR3 nucleotides: TGTGCCAGCAGCGCCTACCCGGGACAGGGATATGGGAACACTGAAGCTTTCTTT. Its translation: CASSAYPGQGYGNTEAFF.

This rearrangement joins TRBV12-5 to TRBJ2-1, with unresolved D. V lost 4 bases, J lost 9 bases, and 10 bases lay in between. The CDR3 is made up of 12 amino acids. Germline V gives CDR1 LGHNT, CDR2 FRNRAP. This CDR3 reads CASGSPMREQFF. The CDR3 DNA is TGTGCTAGTGGTTCCCCCATGCGTGAGCAGTTCTTC.

J is TRBJ1-6 and V is TRBV18, with unresolved D. The CDR3 totals 16 residues. Germline assignment: CDR1 KGHSH and CDR2 LQKENI. Trimming stripped 6 bases from V and 14 bases from J, with 26 bases between. For the CDR3, the DNA is TGTGCCAGCTCGCCTCAGGCGGGAGGCTATTTCGGGACCCTCCACTTT. Translation: CASSPQAGGYFGTLHF. The full variable domain, its missing parts supplied by reference TRBV18 and TRBJ1-6, is NAGVMQNPRHLVRRRGQEARLRCSPMKGHSHVYWYRQLPEEGLKFMVYLQKENIIDESGMPKERFSAEFPKEGPSILRIQQVVRGDSAAYFCASSPQAGGYFGTLHFGNGTRLTVT.

In this sample, this clone turned up a few times. The chain is built from TRBV7-2 and TRBJ1-5; tentatively, D is TRBD1 (6 bases). The length of the CDR3 is 14 residues. V was pared by 4 bases and J by 5 bases, with 12 bases between. CDR1 SGHTA and CDR2 FQGNSA come from the germline V gene. The CDR3 sequence is CASSSGQKHQPQHF. The CDR3 DNA sequence: TGTGCCAGCAGCTCCGGACAGAAACATCAGCCCCAGCATTTT.

The rearrangement uses TRBV28 and TRBJ2-2, with D possibly matching TRBD2 (6 bases). Germline V gene sequence: CDR1 MDHEN, CDR2 SYDVKM. V lost 6 bases and J 13 bases, leaving 18 bases between the germline ends. This CDR3 is 13 amino acids long. CDR3 in amino acids: CASSSGLQGGLFF. The CDR3, as DNA: TGTGCCAGCAGCTCCGGACTGCAGGGAGGGCTGTTTTTT.

The genes are TRBV7-9 and TRBJ1-1, with 7 bases lining up with TRBD1. V lost 1 base and J lost 11; bases outside the gene matches: 4. The CDR3 sequence is 12 residues long. The germline CDR1 and CDR2 sequences are SEHNR and FQNEAQ (reference sequence). The CDR3 sequence is CASSLDRGRAFF. DNA of the CDR3: TGTGCCAGCAGCTTAGACAGGGGCCGGGCTTTCTTT.

This chain uses TRBV6-5 with TRBJ1-2; tentative D call: TRBD1 (6 bases). Trimming pared 6 bases from V and 2 bases from J, leaving 13 bases between. CDR3 size: 14 residues. Germline V lookup: CDR1 MNHEY, CDR2 SVGAGI. This CDR3 reads CASRSTGGNYGYTF. The CDR3 DNA is TGTGCCAGCAGATCGACAGGAGGCAACTATGGCTACACCTTC.

The chain has TRBV21-1 and TRBJ2-5; no DNA check was done on the table's D call, TRBD1. TRBV21-1 is assigned pseudogene status. This CDR3 spans 16 amino acids. The CDR3 loop reads CASSKTGGSDQETQYF. CDR3 bases: TGTGCCAGCAGCAAGACAGGGGGCTCGGACCAAGAGACCCAGTACTTC.

This chain uses TRBV2 with TRBJ1-2; possibly TRBD1 for D (6 bases). This CDR3 spans 14 amino acids. The V end was cut by 7 bases, the J end by 5 bases, with 17 bases between. Germline CDR1 SNHLY, CDR2 FYNNEI. The CDR3 sequence: CASNVGGGSYGYTF. CDR3 nucleotides: TGTGCCAGCAATGTGGGAGGGGGTAGTTATGGCTACACCTTC.